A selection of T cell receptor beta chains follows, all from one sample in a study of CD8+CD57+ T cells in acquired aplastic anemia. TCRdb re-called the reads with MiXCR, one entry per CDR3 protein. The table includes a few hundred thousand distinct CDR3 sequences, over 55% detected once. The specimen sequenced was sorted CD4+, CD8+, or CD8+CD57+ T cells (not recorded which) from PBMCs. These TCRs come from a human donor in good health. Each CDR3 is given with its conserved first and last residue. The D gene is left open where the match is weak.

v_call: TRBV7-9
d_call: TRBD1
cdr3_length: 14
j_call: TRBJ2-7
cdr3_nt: TGTGCCAGCAGCCGAGGCGGACAGGGCTACGAGCAGTACTTC
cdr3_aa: CASSRGGQGYEQYF

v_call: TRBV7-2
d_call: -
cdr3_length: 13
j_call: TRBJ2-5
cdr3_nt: TGTGCCAGCAGCGATTTCGCAGAAGAGACCCAGTACTTC
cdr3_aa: CASSDFAEETQYF

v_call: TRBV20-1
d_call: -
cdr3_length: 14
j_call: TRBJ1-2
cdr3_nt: TGCAGTGCCCCTGGGGGGGGGGGGGCAGCTGGCTACACCTTC
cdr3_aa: CSAPGGGGAAGYTF

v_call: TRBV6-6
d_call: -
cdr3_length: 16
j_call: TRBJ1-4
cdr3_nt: TGTGCCAGCAGTTACTCGATCGGGGATAGCGGAGAAAAACTGTTTTTT
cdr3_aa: CASSYSIGDSGEKLFF

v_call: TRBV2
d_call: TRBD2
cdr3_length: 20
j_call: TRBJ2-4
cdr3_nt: TGTGCCAGCAGTGAAGCGCTGATCCACAGCGGGATAGGGGCCAAAAACATTCAGTACTTC
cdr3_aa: CASSEALIHSGIGAKNIQYF

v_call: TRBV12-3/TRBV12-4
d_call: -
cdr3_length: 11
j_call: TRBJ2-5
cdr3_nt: TGTGCCAGCACCATAGCGGAGACCCAGTACTTC
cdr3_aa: CASTIAETQYF

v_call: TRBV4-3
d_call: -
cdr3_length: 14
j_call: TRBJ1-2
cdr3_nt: TGCGCCAGCAGCCAAGAATCCAGGGCTTATGGCTACACCTTC
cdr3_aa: CASSQESRAYGYTF

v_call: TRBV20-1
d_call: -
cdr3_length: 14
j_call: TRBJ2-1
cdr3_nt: TGCAGTGCCCCGACCCTAAGCTCCTACAATGAGCAGTTCTTC
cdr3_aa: CSAPTLSSYNEQFF

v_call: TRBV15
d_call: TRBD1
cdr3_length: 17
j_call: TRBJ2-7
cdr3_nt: TGTGCCACCAGCAGAGATCTGGACAGGGGAACCTCCTACGAGCAGTACTTC
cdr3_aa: CATSRDLDRGTSYEQYF

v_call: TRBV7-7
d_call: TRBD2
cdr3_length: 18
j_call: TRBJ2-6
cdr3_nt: TGTGCCAGTGCACTAGCGGGAGGCAGCAGCTCTGGGGCCAACGTCCTGACTTTC
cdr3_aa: CASALAGGSSSGANVLTF